This T cell receptor (beta chain) is from a study of blood T cell repertoires in COVID-19. Turning to the study itself: T cells, B-cell-depleted T cells, or PBMCs provided the cDNA or gDNA that served as material.

The germline V and J ends were trimmed by 0 bases and 8 bases, with 9 bases remaining between them. In germline, CDR1 is SGHNT, CDR2 YENEEA. There are 13 residues in the CDR3. Original processing methods: Reference gene primer amplification gave estimated nucleated cell counts. Profiled with immunoSEQ multiplex PCR; TCRdb holds only in-frame clones, not every one. V and J calls plus clone size are reproduced from that table; the DNA served to infer D and trimming. The top ten clones hold 2% to 2.5% of a sample with about 280,000 clones, about nine tenths of them seen once. The chain joins TRBV11-3 to TRBJ2-3; D is undetermined. This TCR was recovered from a man aged 45-65 years with acute or convalescent COVID-19. Sample: peripheral blood. CDR3 protein: CASSLEPGATQYF. The CDR3 DNA reads as TGTGCCAGCAGCTTAGAACCAGGCGCTACGCAGTATTTT.